This T cell receptor beta chain was captured by sequencing in a study of shared clonotypes between healthy human individuals. Whole-study context: Participating donors consisted of two women and a few men aged 18 to 49.

All of the donors resided in Nashville, Tennessee, and each was a Caucasian adult. Germline values: CDR1 SGHNT, CDR2 YENEEA. V was shortened by 5 bases and J by 4 bases, with 16 bases between the two germline ends. The CDR3 length is 15 residues. Profiled with immunoSEQ multiplex PCR; TCRdb holds only in-frame clones, not every one. This sample yields over a million clones, of which 98% to 99% are seen a single time; 0.3% to 0.45% belongs to the top ten. Source material: naive CD4+ T cells sorted from blood. Subset described: CD45RA+ positively selected. The V call is TRBV11-3, the J call TRBJ2-3; D might be TRBD1 (6 bases). The sequence was collected from a man younger than 40 in good health. CDR3 in DNA: TGTGCCAGCAGCCCCGACAGGTTTAGTGCAGATACGCAGTATTTT. It yields the protein CASSPDRFSADTQYF.